These 11 T cell receptor beta chains came from one sample sequenced in a study of CD8+ T cells in alopecia areata (dated by TCRdb to between 2018 and 2020). The label giving this sample's time point can be read as: 4 weeks on oral tofacitinib. What the treatment or condition label conveys for this sample: oral pan-JAK inhibitor, 5-10 mg twice daily. Libraries were made using the immunoSEQ multiplex PCR assay. RNA was extracted from all samples and reverse transcribed into cDNA, which served as template for TCR sequencing. TCRdb mirrors the immuneACCESS table, restricted to in-frame sequences. Some clones are absent from its copies; in checked studies, under half trace to an unresolved V gene, and the reason for the others is unknown. In all, the sample holds under 200,000 clones, and about 71% of those were seen once. The top ten hold over 0.85% of the sample. Sample: CD4+ T cells sorted from blood, taken at week 4, from a patient treated with tofacitinib. These receptors all come from a human donor with alopecia areata.

This clone was seen a few times. This chain's CDR3 is CSVALVEETQYF. The DNA of the CDR3 is TGCAGCGTGGCACTAGTGGAAGAGACCCAGTACTTC. The chain joins TRBV29-1 to TRBJ2-5, with D possibly being TRBD2 (5 bases). Germline values: CDR1 SQVTM, CDR2 ANQGSEA. CDR3 length: 12 amino acids. V was clipped by 6 bases and J by 3 bases, with 11 bases between them.

The V and J genes are TRBV9 and TRBJ2-5; TRBD1 is a possible D gene (5 bases). The CDR3 is 16 residues long. Germline CDR1 is SGDLS and CDR2 is YYNGEE. V was pared by 4 bases and J by 1 base, with 17 bases between. The DNA of the CDR3 is TGTGCCAGCAGCCCCTCGACAGTCGTCTTCCAAGAGACCCAGTACTTC. Encoded protein: CASSPSTVVFQETQYF. The full variable domain, with the rest looked up from reference TRBV9 and TRBJ2-5, is DSGVTQTPKHLITATGQRVTLRCSPRSGDLSVYWYQQSLDQGLQFLIQYYNGEERAKGNILERFSAQQFPDLHSELNLSSLELGDSALYFCASSPSTVVFQETQYFGPGTRLLVL.

CDR3 protein: CASSFPSNEQFF. CDR3 coding DNA: TGTGCCAGCAGCTTTCCTAGTAATGAGCAGTTCTTC. The chain uses TRBV11-1 and TRBJ2-1; no clear D. The CDR3 sequence is 12 residues long. Per germline, CDR1 SGHAT and CDR2 FQDESV (reference sequence). The V and J ends lost 3 bases and 7 bases respectively, with 7 bases between them.

The V gene is TRBV4-2, the J gene TRBJ2-1; TRBD1 aligns across 9 bases. Germline V gene sequence: CDR1 LGHNA, CDR2 YNFKEQ. The CDR3 has 17 residues. V dropped 4 bases and J dropped 6; count of bases not matched to a gene: 13. The CDR3 region has the DNA TGTGCCAGCAGCCCTGTGGACCGGGACAGGGATATCAATGAGCAGTTCTTC. Its protein is CASSPVDRDRDINEQFF.

The chain has TRBV6-1 and TRBJ2-7; TRBD2 matches 7 bases. V shed 8 bases, J shed 3 bases, and the junction held 1 base outside the gene matches. This CDR3 has 11 amino acids. Germline CDR1 MNHNS, CDR2 SASEGT. The CDR3 nucleotides read TGTGCCAGCGGGAGGGGCTACGAGCAGTACTTC. Translated: CASGRGYEQYF.

J is TRBJ2-5 and V is TRBV7-3, with D possibly TRBD2 on 5 matching bases. This CDR3 region has 15 residues. The V gene's germline CDR1 is SGHTA and CDR2 FQGTGA. Trimming removed 5 bases at V and 4 bases at J, with 17 bases between. The CDR3 loop is CASSPSSGSGETQYF. The CDR3 DNA reads as TGTGCCAGCAGCCCAAGCTCGGGATCGGGAGAGACCCAGTACTTC.

The chain employs TRBV2 and TRBJ2-5, with TRBD2 matching over 9 bases. Germline loops: CDR1 SNHLY, CDR2 FYNNEI. There are 15 residues in the CDR3. The V gene end was trimmed by 3 bases and the J gene end by 7 bases; junction bases not matched to a gene: 9. In nucleotides, the CDR3 is TGTGCCAGCAGTGATAACAGCGGGGGGTCAAGGACCCAGTACTTC. Protein product: CASSDNSGGSRTQYF.

V gene TRBV14 combines with J gene TRBJ1-1, with D tentatively TRBD1 (6 bases). Germline V gives CDR1 SGHDN, CDR2 FVKESK. This CDR3 is built from 14 residues. V gave up 4 bases and J gave up 4 bases, with 13 bases separating them. The CDR3 is CASSLGQGLTEAFF. The CDR3, as DNA: TGTGCCAGCAGCCTCGGGCAGGGGCTCACTGAAGCTTTCTTT.

In nucleotides, the CDR3 is TGTGCCAGTAGTATGACGGAAGAGACCCAGTACTTC. This encodes CASSMTEETQYF. V gene TRBV19 combines with J gene TRBJ2-5, with D uncertain. This CDR3 spans 12 amino acids. Looked up from germline, CDR1 is LNHDA and CDR2 is SQIVND (reference sequence). With 3 bases removed from V and 3 bases from J, the gap between germline ends came to 5 bases.

The chain has TRBV30 and TRBJ2-7; 8 nucleotides align to TRBD1. The CDR3 runs 14 residues. Germline V CDR1 and CDR2: GTSNPN, SVGIG (reference sequence). With V trimmed by 4 bases and J by 4 bases, 9 bases remained unmatched. This CDR3 is CAWIPPGQAYEQYF. The DNA for the CDR3 is TGTGCCTGGATCCCCCCGGGACAGGCTTACGAGCAGTACTTC. Full variable domain (missing parts from reference TRBV30 and TRBJ2-7): SQTIHQWPATLVQPVGSPLSLECTVEGTSNPNLYWYRQAAGRGLQLLFYSVGIGQISSEVPQNLSASRPQDRQFILSSKKLLLSDSGFYLCAWIPPGQAYEQYFGPGTRLTVT.

This rearrangement joins TRBV7-9 to TRBJ2-6; the D gene could be TRBD1 or TRBD2 (5 bases each). This CDR3 spans 15 amino acids. The V and J ends lost 5 bases and 6 bases respectively, with 14 bases between them. The germline CDR1 and CDR2 sequences are SEHNR and FQNEAQ (reference sequence). CDR3 sequence: CASSDGTPEANVLTF. CDR3 coding DNA: TGTGCCAGCAGCGATGGGACCCCTGAGGCCAACGTCCTGACTTTC.